This T cell receptor beta chain was sequenced in a study of T cells after yellow fever vaccination (dated by TCRdb to the late 2010s). Some background on the complete study: Libraries from fractions with low cell numbers were prepared with the SMART-Seq v4 Ultra Low Input RNA kit. Blood was drawn at multiple timepoints before and after primary and secondary immunization, with bulk PBMC replicates and cell subsets isolated. To follow T-cell clones before and after primary and booster YFV17D yellow fever vaccination, bulk TCR alpha and beta repertoires were sequenced over time. Two healthy male donors, one aged 18 to 29 and one aged 30 to 40 years, made up the cohort. Overall study results and their limits: After the booster, most of the clones that had expanded following primary vaccination were detected again (about 95% of CD4 and around 90% of CD8), which suggests that memory was broadly maintained. FACS-sorted repertoires could contain abundant contaminating clonotypes from the bulk population, so computational filtering was required. The secondary T-cell response was weaker than the primary response but faster, peaking on day 5 instead of day 15. A small fraction of clonotypes appeared in both the CD4 and CD8 compartments, likely as a result of convergent recombination. The study included only two donors, which limits how far the findings can be generalized.

Synthesis of TCR cDNA relied on 5'RACE template switching, a step that introduced a universal primer site along with unique molecular identifiers. cDNA synthesis was primed from both the TCR alpha and TCR beta constant segments. Two PCR steps were used to amplify libraries, with sample barcodes and sequencing adapters being added in the second step. Sequencing of libraries was performed on Illumina HiSeq 2500 (2x100 bp) or NovaSeq (2x150 bp). The published analysis was carried out like this. Reads were demultiplexed and collapsed into UMI consensus sequences with MIGEC, and V(D)J alignment was performed with MiXCR. Clonotypes responding to the vaccine were identified with edgeR on replicate PBMC samples, with the criteria of FDR below 0.01 and a log2 fold change above 5 up to day 15. Each bulk clonotype received a CD4 or CD8 identity based on whether the sequenced CD4 or CD8 repertoire contained that clonotype at higher abundance. The public reads were quality trimmed at Q25 with fastp and then assembled into clones with MiXCR by TCRdb, keeping productive beta chains. Each entry merges the rows of one CDR3 protein and shows their most common DNA and genes. The authors' filters were not applied to this entry. The sample table lists 620,000 or so distinct CDR3 sequences, approximately 16% of them with a count of one. Around 15% of the sample lies in the top ten.

This clonotype was observed a few times. Its antigen target is currently unknown. No qualities accompany the bases; no much larger clone lies one base away. The germline V gene (reference sequence) supplies CDR1 GTSNPN and CDR2 SVGIG. The cysteine opens and the phenylalanine closes a CDR3 of 12 amino acids. The sequence is cut down to CDR3 DNA, 36 bases in frame from base 1. V and J are truncated by 5 bases and 0 bases respectively, leaving an intervening sequence of 7 bases. In light of the paper, this sample's treatment or condition label describes: live attenuated yellow fever vaccine strain. Two biological replicates of bulk PBMCs were collected at each blood-draw timepoint. A standard Ficoll-Paque protocol was used to isolate PBMCs from peripheral blood. TriZol was used to extract RNA from bulk PBMCs, CD4 and CD8 fractions, and dextramer-positive and dextramer-negative fractions.

This sequence originates from a man aged 18 to 35 who received the YFV17D yellow fever vaccine. Sequences were derived from PBMCs, sampled 5 to 6 days after the first yellow fever vaccination. The chain is made from TRBV30 and TRBJ1-1; the D gene assignment is ambiguous. The base sequence is TGTGCCTGGTCACACTTGAACACTGAAGCTTTCTTT. Its protein reads: CAWSHLNTEAFF.